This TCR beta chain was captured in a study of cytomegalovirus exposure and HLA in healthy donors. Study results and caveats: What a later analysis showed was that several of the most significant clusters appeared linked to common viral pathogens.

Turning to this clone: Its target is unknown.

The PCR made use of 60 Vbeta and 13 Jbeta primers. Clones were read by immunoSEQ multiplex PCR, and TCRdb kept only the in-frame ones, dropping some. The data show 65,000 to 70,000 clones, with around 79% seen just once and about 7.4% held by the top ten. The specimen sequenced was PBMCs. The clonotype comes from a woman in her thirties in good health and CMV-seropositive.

DNA of the CDR3: TGTGCCAGCAGTTATGACAGGGTTTCTGGGGCCAACGTCCTGACTTTC. Protein sequence: CASSYDRVSGANVLTF. V gene TRBV6-5 combines with J gene TRBJ2-6, with TRBD1 matching 7 bases. The V gene end was trimmed by 3 bases and the J gene end by 1 base; junction bases not matched to a gene: 3. Per the germline V gene, CDR1 is MNHEY and CDR2 is SVGAGI. The CDR3 covers 16 residues.